A single sample gave rise to the 22 T cell receptor beta chains below, sequenced in a study of human T cells and chemical hapten exposure. TCRdb independently ran MiXCR on the RACE reads; one entry per CDR3 protein. The data contain about 40,000 distinct CDR3 sequences, 3% to 3.5% of them seen just once; the ten biggest clones take up approximately 6.7%. Time point denoted: patch test 2, 6 weeks after DPC sensitization. Specified treatment: therapeutic diphenylcyclopropenone sensitization with weekly scalp DPC. The sequencing here drew on whole blood, taken in connection with sensitization to the hapten diphenylcyclopropenone (DPC). The receptors here all came from a middle-aged man with alopecia areata. Some clones in this sample may be carry-over from other donors' samples.

There are many counts of this clonotype. V is TRBV28 and J is TRBJ2-3, with TRBD2 identical over 7 bases. CDR3 length: 13 residues. Unmatched junction bases numbered 7, after V lost 4 bases and J lost 9 bases. Germline CDR1 MDHEN, CDR2 SYDVKM. The CDR3, as DNA: TGTGCCAGCAGTTCTGTGGTGGGGGGGACGCAGTATTTT. It specifies CASSSVVGGTQYF.

At least ten counts were recorded for this clonotype. The DNA of the CDR3 is TGTGCCAGCAGCTTCGGGACAGGGGGCAATGAGCAGTTCTTC. Its translation: CASSFGTGGNEQFF. The V and J genes are TRBV11-2 and TRBJ2-1, with 11 bases aligning to TRBD1. This CDR3 is 14 amino acids long. Trimming at V came to 3 bases and at J to 6 bases, leaving 1 base not matched to a gene. The germline V gene has CDR1 SGHAT and CDR2 FQNNGV. Drawing the rest from reference TRBV11-2 and TRBJ2-1, the complete variable domain is EAGVAQSPRYKIIEKRQSVAFWCNPISGHATLYWYQQILGQGPKLLIQFQNNGVVDDSQLPKDRFSAERLKGVDSTLKIQPAKLEDSAVYLCASSFGTGGNEQFFGPGTRLTVL.

This clonotype was counted at least ten times. The CDR3 is CASSHPGLFSYEQYF. CDR3 coding DNA: TGTGCCAGCAGCCACCCGGGACTGTTCAGCTACGAGCAGTACTTC. The V gene is TRBV4-2, the J gene TRBJ2-7, with a tentative D call TRBD2 (6 bases). Germline CDR1 reads LGHNA; CDR2 reads YNFKEQ. This CDR3 is built from 15 residues. Trimming stripped 3 bases from V and 3 bases from J, with 15 bases between.

This clonotype has a count of ten or more. This chain joins TRBV5-1 and TRBJ2-7; TRBD1 aligns across 8 bases. This CDR3 region has 15 residues. Germline V gives CDR1 SGHRS, CDR2 YFSETQ. With V trimmed by 2 bases and J by 2 bases, 6 bases remained unmatched. The CDR3, as DNA: TGCGCCAGCAGCTTAACCGGGACAGGAGCCTACGAGCAGTACTTC. This translates into CASSLTGTGAYEQYF.

This clonotype has just a few counts. This chain uses TRBV7-2 with TRBJ1-1; D is ambiguous. V shed 3 bases and J shed 8 bases, with 19 bases lying between them. The CDR3 has 15 amino acids. Per germline, CDR1 SGHTA and CDR2 FQGNSA. The CDR3 coding sequence is TGTGCCAGCAGCTTCGGGAGGCCCGGGATCCCCGAAGCTTTCTTT. Translated: CASSFGRPGIPEAFF. The complete variable domain, with remaining parts taken from reference TRBV7-2 and TRBJ1-1, reads GAGVSQSPSNKVTEKGKDVELRCDPISGHTALYWYRQSLGQGLEFLIYFQGNSAPDKSGLPSDRFSAERTGGSVSTLTIQRTQQEDSAVYLCASSFGRPGIPEAFFGQGTRLTVV.

J is TRBJ1-1 and V is TRBV5-1; D uncertain. V lost 0 bases and J 4 bases, leaving 4 bases between the germline ends. This CDR3 region has 12 residues. Per the germline V gene, CDR1 is SGHRS and CDR2 is YFSETQ. The CDR3 DNA sequence: TGCGCCAGCAGCTTGGAGTTCACTGAAGCTTTCTTT. It yields the protein CASSLEFTEAFF.

Only a few counts were recorded for this clonotype. The CDR3 DNA reads TGTGCCAGCAGCCAAGATGGGGCGGGCCGCACAGATACGCAGTATTTT. It codes for CASSQDGAGRTDTQYF. The chain uses TRBV4-2 and TRBJ2-3; the D gene could be TRBD1 or TRBD2 (5 bases each). V was pared by 0 bases and J by 1 base, with 11 bases between. CDR1 is LGHNA and CDR2 is YNFKEQ in the germline V gene. CDR3 length equals 16 residues.

This clonotype was seen many times. The chain employs TRBV4-2 and TRBJ1-5, with D uncertain. This CDR3 has 16 amino acids. V was trimmed by 0 bases and J by 0 bases, leaving 9 bases between them. Per germline, CDR1 LGHNA and CDR2 YNFKEQ. CDR3 loop: CASSQDVGSSNQPQHF. DNA of the CDR3: TGTGCCAGCAGCCAAGACGTCGGATCTAGCAATCAGCCCCAGCATTTT.

This clonotype was seen repeatedly, ten times or more. V and J are TRBV28 and TRBJ2-7, with 12 bases aligning to TRBD1. CDR1 is MDHEN, CDR2 SYDVKM, per germline. The CDR3 spans 15 residues. V shed 5 bases and J 2 bases; nucleotides not matched to a gene: 4. This chain's CDR3 is CASSVGQGAPYEQYF. The CDR3 DNA sequence: TGTGCCAGCAGTGTGGGACAGGGGGCCCCCTACGAGCAGTACTTC.

The table lists this clonotype with many counts. The chain uses TRBV2 and TRBJ2-7, with TRBD2 matching 9 bases. Trimming at V came to 1 base and at J to 6 bases, leaving 7 bases not matched to a gene. The CDR3 totals 15 residues. Germline CDR1 reads SNHLY; CDR2 reads FYNNEI. The CDR3 is CASSEVSGSSGEQYF. The CDR3 nucleotides are TGTGCCAGCAGTGAAGTTAGCGGGAGTTCTGGCGAGCAGTACTTC.

This clonotype was counted at least ten times. The chain joins TRBV6-6 to TRBJ1-1; a weak D match, TRBD1 (5 bases). V dropped 0 bases and J dropped 6 bases, with 8 bases sitting between them. The CDR3 extends over 13 amino acids. CDR1 MNHNY and CDR2 SVGAGI come from the germline V gene (reference sequence). CDR3 coding DNA: TGTGCCAGCAGTTACTCTGCGACAGCTGAAGCTTTCTTT. It yields the protein CASSYSATAEAFF.

This rearrangement joins TRBV9 to TRBJ2-7; D perhaps matches TRBD2 (6 bases). The V end was cut by 4 bases, the J end by 2 bases, with 13 bases between. Germline assignment: CDR1 SGDLS and CDR2 YYNGEE. This CDR3 is 14 amino acids long. CDR3 DNA sequence: TGTGCCAGCAGCCCGGGACTTAGGACCTACGAGCAGTACTTC. It translates to CASSPGLRTYEQYF.

This clonotype was picked up many times. The rearrangement joins TRBV6-2 or TRBV6-3 to TRBJ1-1; D may be TRBD1 (5 bases). Trimming stripped 2 bases from V and 4 bases from J, with 14 bases between. Germline lookup yields CDR1 MNHEY and CDR2 SVGEGT. This CDR3 has 15 amino acids. The DNA for the CDR3 is TGTGCCAGCAGTTACGGCGGGGGGGGGTTCACTGAAGCTTTCTTT. Translated, it gives CASSYGGGGFTEAFF.

In its sample, this clonotype was seen many times. The CDR3 loop reads CASSQLAVSSGANVLTF. The CDR3 DNA reads as TGTGCCAGCAGCCAATTGGCAGTGAGCTCTGGGGCCAACGTCCTGACTTTC. J is TRBJ2-6 and V is TRBV3-1; D is uncertain. The length of the CDR3 is 17 residues. Trimming removed 2 bases at V and 0 bases at J, with 11 bases between. Per the germline V gene, CDR1 is LGHDT and CDR2 is YNNKEL (reference sequence).

This clonotype was observed a handful of times. The chain carries TRBV5-1 and TRBJ2-1; unclear D gene. Trimming removed 4 bases from V and 9 bases from J, with 14 bases in between. CDR1 and CDR2 from the germline V gene are SGHRS and YFSETQ. The length of the CDR3 is 13 residues. The CDR3 spells CASSPLSNGEQFF. The CDR3, as DNA: TGCGCCAGCAGCCCTTTAAGCAACGGTGAGCAGTTCTTC.

This clonotype was counted ten times or more. The V gene is TRBV6-2 or TRBV6-3, the J gene TRBJ1-2; D ambiguous. Trimming pared 4 bases from V and 4 bases from J, leaving 22 bases between. In germline, CDR1 is MNHEY, CDR2 SVGEGT. There are 17 residues in the CDR3. CDR3 in DNA: TGTGCCAGCAGTTCCGACGGAAGGGCTCTCCGAAGCTATGGCTACACCTTC. As protein: CASSSDGRALRSYGYTF.

There are many counts of this clonotype. CDR3 region: CASSDGDRMAGYTF. DNA of the CDR3: TGTGCCAGCAGTGACGGAGACAGGATGGCAGGCTACACCTTC. The genes are TRBV2 and TRBJ1-2, with D perhaps TRBD1 (6 bases). The CDR3 totals 14 residues. The germline V gene encodes CDR1 SNHLY and CDR2 FYNNEI. The germline V and J ends were trimmed by 3 bases and 8 bases, with 16 bases remaining between them.

In this sample, this clonotype turned up many times. The chain joins TRBV6-2 or TRBV6-3 to TRBJ1-5, with D possibly TRBD1 on 5 matching bases. The CDR3 spans 16 residues. Germline V gene data show CDR1 as MNHEY and CDR2 as SVGEGT. Trimming left V 0 bases short and J 4 bases short, with 13 bases between. CDR3 nucleotide sequence: TGTGCCAGCAGTTACTCGAGACAGAGAGCTAATCAGCCCCAGCATTTT. Its protein product is CASSYSRQRANQPQHF.

This clonotype was seen repeatedly, ten times or more. This sequence joins TRBV12-5 and TRBJ2-3; 7 bases match TRBD2. Losses at the gene ends were 2 bases for V and 4 bases for J; bases not matched to a gene: 3. This CDR3 spans 14 amino acids. CDR1 and CDR2 (germline): LGHNT, FRNRAP. The DNA for the CDR3 is TGTGCTAGTGGTTTGTCGGGAGGCCCAGATACGCAGTATTTT. Protein sequence: CASGLSGGPDTQYF.

About this clonotype itself: Since a much larger clone is just one base distant, this may be a read error. The chain joins TRBV20-1 to TRBJ2-1; 9 bases are a match to TRBD1. Germline lookup yields CDR1 DFQATT and CDR2 SNEGSKA (reference sequence). The length of the CDR3 is 15 residues. CDR3 protein: CSARKQGAAYNDQFF. The CDR3 DNA is TGCAGTGCTAGAAAACAGGGGGCGGCCTACAATGATCAGTTCTTC.

This clonotype was detected many times. This chain links TRBV4-1 with TRBJ2-1; TRBD2 aligns across 8 bases. After removal of 4 bases from V and 1 base from J, the junction contained 3 bases not matched to a gene. The V gene's germline CDR1 is MGHRA and CDR2 YSYEKL. This CDR3 region has 15 residues. The CDR3, as DNA: TGCGCCAGCAGCCCTAGCGGGCAATCCTACAATGAGCAGTTCTTC. Translating gives CASSPSGQSYNEQFF.

This clonotype was counted ten times or more. The chain couples TRBV6-1 to TRBJ2-3; 8 nucleotides line up with TRBD2. V shed 6 bases, J shed 8 bases, and the junction held 7 bases outside the gene matches. The germline V gene has CDR1 MNHNS and CDR2 SASEGT. This CDR3 spans 13 amino acids. The CDR3 region is CASRTALAATQYF. CDR3 nucleotides: TGTGCCAGCAGGACCGCACTAGCGGCTACGCAGTATTTT.